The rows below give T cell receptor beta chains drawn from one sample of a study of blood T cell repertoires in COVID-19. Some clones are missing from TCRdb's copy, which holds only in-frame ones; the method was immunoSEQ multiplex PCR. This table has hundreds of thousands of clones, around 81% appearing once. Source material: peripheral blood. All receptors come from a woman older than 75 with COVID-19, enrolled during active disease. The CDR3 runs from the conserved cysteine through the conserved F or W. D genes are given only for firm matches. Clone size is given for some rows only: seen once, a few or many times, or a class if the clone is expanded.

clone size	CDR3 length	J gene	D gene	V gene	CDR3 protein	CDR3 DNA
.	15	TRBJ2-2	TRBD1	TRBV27	CASSPGQGAGGELFF	TGTGCCAGCAGTCCGGGACAGGGGGCTGGTGGGGAGCTGTTTTTT
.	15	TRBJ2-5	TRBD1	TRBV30	CAWSEDRTWEETQYF	TGTGCCTGGAGTGAGGACAGGACTTGGGAAGAGACCCAGTACTTC
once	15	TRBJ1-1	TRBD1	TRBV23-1	CASSSEGQANTEAFF	TGCGCCAGCAGTTCTGAGGGACAGGCGAACACTGAAGCTTTCTTT
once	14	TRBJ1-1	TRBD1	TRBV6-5	CASRTQGRHTEAFF	TGTGCCAGCAGGACACAGGGGAGACACACTGAAGCTTTCTTT
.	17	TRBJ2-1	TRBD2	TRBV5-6	CASSRRLLAGPGNEQFF	TGTGCCAGCAGCCGCCGCTTACTAGCGGGTCCCGGTAATGAGCAGTTCTTC
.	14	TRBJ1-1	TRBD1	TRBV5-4	CASSRDRGRTEAFF	TGTGCCAGCAGTCGGGACAGGGGGAGAACTGAAGCTTTCTTT
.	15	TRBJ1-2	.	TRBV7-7	CASSQRDTNNYGYTF	TGTGCTAGCAGCCAAAGGGACACGAATAACTATGGCTACACCTTC
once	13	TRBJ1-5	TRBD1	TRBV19	CASSIGTGRPQHF	TGTGCCAGTAGTATAGGGACAGGCCGGCCCCAGCATTTT
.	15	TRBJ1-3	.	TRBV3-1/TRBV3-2	CASSQDGGSGNTIYF	TGTGCCAGCAGCCAAGACGGCGGCTCTGGAAACACCATATATTTT
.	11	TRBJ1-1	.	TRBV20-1	CSASRGTEAFF	TGCAGTGCTAGTCGAGGCACTGAAGCTTTCTTT
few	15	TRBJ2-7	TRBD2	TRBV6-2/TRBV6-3	CASSSWTSGSYEQYF	TGTGCCAGCAGTTCTTGGACTAGCGGCTCCTACGAGCAGTACTTC
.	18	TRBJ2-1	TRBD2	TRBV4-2	CASSQSTSGGAGYNEQFF	TGTGCCAGCAGCCAATCGACTAGCGGGGGGGCCGGGTACAATGAGCAGTTCTTC
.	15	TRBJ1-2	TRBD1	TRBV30	CAWRVRGHRNYGYTF	TGTGCCTGGCGCGTCAGGGGGCATAGGAACTATGGCTACACCTTC
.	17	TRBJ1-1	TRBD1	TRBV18	CASSPRLTGGVEAEAFF	TGTGCCAGCTCACCAAGGTTAACAGGGGGCGTTGAGGCTGAAGCTTTCTTT
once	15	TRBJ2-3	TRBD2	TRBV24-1	CATSDFGGATDTQYF	TGTGCCACCAGTGATTTCGGGGGGGCGACAGATACGCAGTATTTT
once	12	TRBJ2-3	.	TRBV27	CASSSSADTQYF	TGTGCCAGCAGTTCAAGCGCGGATACGCAGTATTTT
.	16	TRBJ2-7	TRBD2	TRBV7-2	CASSLGTSGGQGEQYF	TGTGCCAGCAGCTTAGGGACTAGCGGGGGGCAGGGCGAGCAGTACTTC
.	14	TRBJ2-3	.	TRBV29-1	CSVERGIGTDTQYF	TGCAGCGTTGAGCGGGGAATAGGCACAGATACGCAGTATTTT
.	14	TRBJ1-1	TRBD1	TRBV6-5	CASSIGQGGTEAFF	TGTGCCAGCAGTATAGGACAGGGAGGGACTGAAGCTTTCTTT
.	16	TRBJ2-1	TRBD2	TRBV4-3	CASSQGLAGGPSEQFF	TGCGCCAGCAGCCAGGGACTAGCGGGAGGGCCGAGTGAGCAGTTCTTC
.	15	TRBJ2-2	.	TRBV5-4	CASSLRRTNTGELFF	TGTGCCAGCAGCTTAAGGAGGACGAACACCGGGGAGCTGTTTTTT
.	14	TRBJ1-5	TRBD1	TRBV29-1	CSVRDRGSNQPQHF	TGCAGCGTTCGGGACAGGGGGAGCAATCAGCCCCAGCATTTT
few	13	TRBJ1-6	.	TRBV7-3	CASSPDSNSPLHF	TGTGCCAGCAGCCCCGACAGTAATTCACCCCTCCACTTT
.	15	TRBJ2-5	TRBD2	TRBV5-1	CASSLVTSGQETQYF	TGCGCCAGCAGCTTAGTCACTAGCGGCCAAGAGACCCAGTACTTC
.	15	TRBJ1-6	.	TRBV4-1	CASSPQRGGNSPLHF	TGCGCCAGCAGCCCCCAAAGGGGGGGGAATTCACCCCTCCACTTT
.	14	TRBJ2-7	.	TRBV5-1	CASSLVVRGSEQYF	TGCGCCAGCAGCTTGGTGGTTAGGGGTAGCGAGCAGTACTTC
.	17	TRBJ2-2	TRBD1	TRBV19	CASSAEKKQGFGGELFF	TGTGCCAGTAGTGCTGAAAAGAAACAGGGGTTCGGCGGGGAGCTGTTTTTT
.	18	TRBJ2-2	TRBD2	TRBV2	CASRGGLAGRSNTGELFF	TGTGCCAGCAGGGGGGGACTAGCGGGAAGGTCGAACACCGGGGAGCTGTTTTTT
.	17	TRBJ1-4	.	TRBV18	CASSPLGPAATNEKLFF	TGTGCCAGCTCACCTCTTGGGCCGGCTGCAACTAATGAAAAACTGTTTTTT
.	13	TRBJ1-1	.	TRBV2	CASILGANTEAFF	TGTGCCAGCATTCTGGGGGCCAACACTGAAGCTTTCTTT
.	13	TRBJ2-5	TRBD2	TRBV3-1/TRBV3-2	CASRAGAGKTQYF	TGTGCCAGTCGAGCGGGGGCGGGGAAGACCCAGTACTTC
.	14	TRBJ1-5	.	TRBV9	CASSVAGVGQPQHF	TGTGCCAGCAGCGTAGCAGGGGTGGGGCAGCCCCAGCATTTT
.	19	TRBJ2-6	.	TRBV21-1	CASSNLDRASRDGANVLTF	TGTGCCAGCAGCAACCTGGACAGGGCCTCCCGGGATGGGGCCAACGTCCTGACTTTC
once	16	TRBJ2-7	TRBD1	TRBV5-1	CASSVTGTGGLDEQYF	TGCGCCAGCAGCGTTACCGGGACAGGGGGCCTGGACGAGCAGTACTTC
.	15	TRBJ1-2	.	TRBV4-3	CASSQEGVGRYGYTF	TGCGCCAGCAGCCAAGAGGGAGTGGGCAGATACGGCTACACCTTC
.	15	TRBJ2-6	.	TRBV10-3	CAISTDHSGANVLTF	TGTGCCATCAGTACAGACCACTCTGGGGCCAACGTCCTGACTTTC
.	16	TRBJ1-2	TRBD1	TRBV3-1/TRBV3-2	CASSQDIGQGSYGYTF	TGTGCCAGCAGCCAAGATATAGGACAGGGGAGCTATGGCTACACCTTC
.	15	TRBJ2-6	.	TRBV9	CASSVTHTGANVLTF	TGTGCCAGCAGCGTTACACACACTGGGGCCAACGTCCTGACTTTC
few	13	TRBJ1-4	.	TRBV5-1	CASSFSPGEKLFF	TGCGCCAGCAGCTTTTCTCCAGGGGAAAAACTGTTTTTT
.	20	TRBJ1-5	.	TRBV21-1	CASSKGMGTGVSSPNQPQHF	TGTGCCAGCAGCAAAGGGATGGGAACAGGGGTCAGTTCCCCCAATCAGCCCCAGCATTTT
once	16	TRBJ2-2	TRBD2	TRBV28	CASIKGGGANTGELFF	TGTGCCAGTATCAAAGGCGGGGGGGCGAACACCGGGGAGCTGTTTTTT
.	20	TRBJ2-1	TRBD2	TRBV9	CASSVRQSVGTSPLLNEQFF	TGTGCCAGCAGCGTTAGACAGAGCGTTGGGACTAGCCCCCTACTTAATGAGCAGTTCTTC
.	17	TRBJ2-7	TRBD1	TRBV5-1	CASSLPGQGAFSYEQYF	TGCGCCAGCAGCTTGCCCGGACAGGGGGCCTTCTCCTACGAGCAGTACTTC
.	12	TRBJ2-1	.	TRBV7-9	CASSLYGGEQFF	TGTGCCAGCAGCTTATACGGTGGTGAGCAGTTCTTC